The next 22 T cell receptor beta chains were all read from a single sample in a study of cytomegalovirus exposure and HLA in healthy donors. The primer mix had 60 Vbeta and 13 Jbeta primers. This table comes from immunoSEQ multiplex PCR, and its TCRdb copy is limited to in-frame clones, with some not included. In the table there are about 95,000 clones, around 70% of which are singletons. Sequencing was carried out using PBMCs. These receptors were obtained from a woman between 50 and 59 years old in good health and CMV-seropositive.

V usage is TRBV6-1 and J usage is TRBJ1-5; 7 bases are a match to TRBD1. This CDR3 is built from 13 residues. The V and J ends lost 5 bases and 7 bases, in that order; junction bases with no gene match: 5. From germline, CDR1 is MNHNS and CDR2 SASEGT. The CDR3 nucleotides read TGTGCCAGCAGTAACAGGGGAGGCCAGCCCCAGCATTTT. It yields the protein CASSNRGGQPQHF.

The chain employs TRBV28 and TRBJ1-3; possibly TRBD1 for D (5 bases). The V end was cut by 4 bases, the J end by 2 bases, with 15 bases between. Germline-derived CDR1 and CDR2 are MDHEN and SYDVKM. The CDR3 length is 16 residues. CDR3 in amino acids: CASSSPSRGAGNTIYF. CDR3 in DNA: TGTGCCAGCAGTTCGCCGTCGCGGGGGGCTGGAAACACCATATATTTT.

This chain joins TRBV9 and TRBJ1-6; D uncertain. The CDR3 length is 14 residues. The germline V and J ends were trimmed by 2 bases and 6 bases, with 9 bases remaining between them. Germline V CDR1 and CDR2: SGDLS, YYNGEE. The CDR3 bases are TGTGCCAGCAGCGTTTCCGGACTTAATTCACCCCTCCACTTT. Protein product: CASSVSGLNSPLHF.

The V and J genes are TRBV7-9 and TRBJ2-1, with TRBD2 matching over 8 bases. From germline, CDR1 is SEHNR and CDR2 FQNEAQ (reference sequence). There are 14 residues in the CDR3. The trim removed 1 base at V and 12 bases at J, leaving 8 bases unmatched. The CDR3 loop reads CASSLGQIAGGQFF. The DNA of the CDR3 is TGTGCCAGCAGCTTAGGCCAAATCGCGGGGGGGCAGTTCTTC.

The J gene is TRBJ2-3, the V gene TRBV18; D may be TRBD2 (6 bases). Per germline, CDR1 KGHSH and CDR2 LQKENI. The ends were cut back, 3 bases at V and 0 bases at J, with 10 bases in the middle. This CDR3 is built from 15 residues. This CDR3 is CASSPGGDSTDTQYF. The DNA of the CDR3 is TGTGCCAGCTCACCCGGAGGGGACAGCACAGATACGCAGTATTTT.

This clone was picked up a small number of times. V and J are TRBV28 and TRBJ2-7, with D possibly TRBD1 on 6 matching bases. In germline, CDR1 is MDHEN, CDR2 SYDVKM. The CDR3 has 15 amino acids. Trimming took off 5 bases at V and 3 bases at J, with 17 bases between the two ends. The CDR3 DNA reads TGTGCCAGCAGTCCCTGGGACATGAGGATCTACGAGCAGTACTTC. Translating gives CASSPWDMRIYEQYF.

This clone was seen more than once but under ten times. The rearrangement uses TRBV7-9 and TRBJ2-3; D is unresolved. In germline, CDR1 is SEHNR, CDR2 FQNEAQ (reference sequence). V shed 5 bases and J shed 5 bases, with 8 bases lying between them. The CDR3 is made up of 12 amino acids. The CDR3 sequence: CASSPTLDTQYF. The CDR3 bases are TGTGCCAGCAGCCCTACCCTAGATACGCAGTATTTT.

The V and J genes are TRBV9 and TRBJ1-6; D is possibly TRBD1 (6 bases). Trimming stripped 9 bases from V and 3 bases from J, with 10 bases between. The CDR3 has 13 residues. Per germline, CDR1 SGDLS and CDR2 YYNGEE. CDR3 coding DNA: TGTGCCATACAGGGCGTCTATAATTCACCCCTCCACTTT. Translated: CAIQGVYNSPLHF.

The rearrangement links TRBV5-6 to TRBJ2-7, with 7 positions matching TRBD2. The CDR3 loop spans 14 amino acids. The germline V gene has CDR1 SGHDT and CDR2 YYEEEE. The V gene end was trimmed by 5 bases and the J gene end by 2 bases; junction bases not matched to a gene: 7. For the CDR3, the DNA is TGTGCCAGCAGTTTCCCTAGCGGAACCTACGAGCAGTACTTC. This codes for CASSFPSGTYEQYF.

This clone has more than one count but fewer than ten. The chain couples TRBV7-3 to TRBJ2-1; 8 bases line up with TRBD1. Trimming at V came to 5 bases and at J to 4 bases, leaving 10 bases not matched to a gene. Per germline, CDR1 SGHTA and CDR2 FQGTGA. This CDR3 has 16 amino acids. The chain's CDR3 is CASSPNGQGPYNEQFF. The CDR3, as DNA: TGTGCCAGCAGCCCTAACGGACAGGGACCGTACAATGAGCAGTTCTTC. The whole variable domain, remainder taken from reference TRBV7-3 and TRBJ2-1, is GAGVSQTPSNKVTEKGKYVELRCDPISGHTALYWYRQSLGQGPEFLIYFQGTGAADDSGLPNDRFFAVRPEGSVSTLKIQRTERGDSAVYLCASSPNGQGPYNEQFFGPGTRLTVL.

The chain is built from TRBV5-1 and TRBJ2-1; 9 bases agree with TRBD2. The V and J ends lost 4 bases and 6 bases, in that order; junction bases with no gene match: 2. The CDR3 spans 13 residues. Germline CDR1 is SGHRS and CDR2 is YFSETQ. Here the CDR3 DNA reads TGCGCCAGCAGCCCACTAGCGGGCAATGAGCAGTTCTTC. Translation gives CASSPLAGNEQFF.

This chain joins TRBV7-2 and TRBJ2-7; maybe TRBD2 (7 bases). This CDR3 is 14 amino acids long. The V gene lost 8 bases and the J gene lost 7 bases, with 21 bases spanning the gap. Germline values: CDR1 SGHTA, CDR2 FQGNSA. The CDR3 loop is CASFQGGGIREQYF. DNA for the CDR3: TGTGCCAGCTTCCAAGGGGGGGGGATTAGAGAGCAGTACTTC. Based on the CDR3 plus reference TRBV7-2 and TRBJ2-7, the full variable domain is GAGVSQSPSNKVTEKGKDVELRCDPISGHTALYWYRQSLGQGLEFLIYFQGNSAPDKSGLPSDRFSAERTGGSVSTLTIQRTQQEDSAVYLCASFQGGGIREQYFGPGTRLTVT.

This clone appeared a few times. The gene calls are TRBV29-1 and TRBJ2-7; 10 positions agree with TRBD2. V shed 4 bases and J 5 bases; nucleotides not matched to a gene: 2. From germline, CDR1 is SQVTM and CDR2 ANQGSEA. The CDR3 spans 12 residues. The CDR3 is CSVVLAGDEQYF. The DNA of the CDR3 is TGCAGCGTTGTCCTAGCGGGAGACGAGCAGTACTTC.

This clone was picked up a small number of times. The chain joins TRBV28 to TRBJ1-4, with a possible D match to TRBD1 (6 bases). CDR1 is MDHEN, CDR2 SYDVKM, per germline. The CDR3 consists of 14 residues. V lost 6 bases and J lost 8, with 16 bases in between. CDR3 protein: CASRRQVVWEKLFF. DNA for the CDR3: TGTGCCAGCAGACGACAGGTGGTTTGGGAAAAACTGTTTTTT.

For the CDR3, the DNA is TGTGCCAGCAGCTTAGGGGCGGGACAGGGGAACATTCAGTACTTC. Translated: CASSLGAGQGNIQYF. The chain employs TRBV11-3 and TRBJ2-4; 10 nucleotides match TRBD1. CDR3 length: 15 residues. Trimming at V came to 1 base and at J to 7 bases, leaving 4 bases not matched to a gene. Germline lookup yields CDR1 SGHNT and CDR2 YENEEA.

The chain combines TRBV19 with TRBJ1-2; D may be TRBD1 (5 bases). CDR3 length: 13 residues. In germline, CDR1 is LNHDA, CDR2 SQIVND (reference sequence). The V gene lost 5 bases and the J gene lost 8 bases, with 15 bases spanning the gap. CDR3 residues: CASSDSGAGGYTF. The CDR3 coding sequence is TGTGCCAGTAGTGACAGCGGGGCCGGGGGCTACACCTTC.

This chain connects TRBV6-5 to TRBJ2-1, with a weak D call TRBD2 (5 bases). With 5 bases removed from V and 1 base from J, the gap between germline ends came to 9 bases. Germline V CDR1 and CDR2: MNHEY, SVGAGI. This CDR3 is 14 amino acids long. CDR3 DNA sequence: TGTGCCAGCAGTCAAGCGGCTTCCTACAATGAGCAGTTCTTC. It encodes CASSQAASYNEQFF.

CDR3 region: CASSLRRLNYEQYF. CDR3 bases: TGCGCCAGCAGCTTGAGGAGGTTAAACTACGAGCAGTACTTC. This chain joins TRBV5-1 and TRBJ2-7, with D possibly matching TRBD2 (5 bases). The V gene's germline CDR1 is SGHRS and CDR2 YFSETQ. V lost 1 base and J lost 3, with 11 bases in between. This CDR3 is 14 amino acids long.

V and J are TRBV5-6 and TRBJ1-3, with 9 bases aligning to TRBD1. The junction had 3 bases not matched to a gene; V was cut back by 4 bases and J by 4 bases. Germline-derived CDR1 and CDR2 are SGHDT and YYEEEE. This CDR3 spans 14 amino acids. The chain's CDR3 is CASSRGTGGNTIYF. The DNA for the CDR3 is TGTGCCAGCAGCCGGGGGACAGGGGGAAACACCATATATTTT.

V and J are TRBV6-1 and TRBJ2-7; a weak D match, TRBD2 (5 bases). The CDR3 consists of 12 residues. The V gene's germline CDR1 is MNHNS and CDR2 SASEGT. Trimming pared 7 bases from V and 4 bases from J, leaving 11 bases between. CDR3 coding DNA: TGTGCCAGCACTCGGACTGAGTACGAGCAGTACTTC. Its translation: CASTRTEYEQYF.

The V gene is TRBV28, the J gene TRBJ1-2, with a possible D match to TRBD1 (5 bases). CDR1 and CDR2 (germline): MDHEN, SYDVKM. The CDR3 sequence is 16 residues long. The V end lost 4 bases, the J end lost 2 bases, and 17 bases lay between the germline ends. CDR3 sequence reads: CASSSLTGIPNYGYTF. As DNA, the CDR3 is TGTGCCAGCAGTTCCCTCACAGGAATTCCCAACTATGGCTACACCTTC.

The chain uses TRBV10-3 and TRBJ1-4, with TRBD1 matching over 8 bases. The CDR3 spans 14 residues. J was trimmed by 6 bases and V by 4 bases; bases with no gene match: 4. Looked up from germline, CDR1 is ENHRY and CDR2 is SYGVKD. The CDR3 reads CAISADRDDEKLFF. The CDR3, as DNA: TGTGCCATCAGTGCGGACAGGGATGATGAAAAACTGTTTTTT.